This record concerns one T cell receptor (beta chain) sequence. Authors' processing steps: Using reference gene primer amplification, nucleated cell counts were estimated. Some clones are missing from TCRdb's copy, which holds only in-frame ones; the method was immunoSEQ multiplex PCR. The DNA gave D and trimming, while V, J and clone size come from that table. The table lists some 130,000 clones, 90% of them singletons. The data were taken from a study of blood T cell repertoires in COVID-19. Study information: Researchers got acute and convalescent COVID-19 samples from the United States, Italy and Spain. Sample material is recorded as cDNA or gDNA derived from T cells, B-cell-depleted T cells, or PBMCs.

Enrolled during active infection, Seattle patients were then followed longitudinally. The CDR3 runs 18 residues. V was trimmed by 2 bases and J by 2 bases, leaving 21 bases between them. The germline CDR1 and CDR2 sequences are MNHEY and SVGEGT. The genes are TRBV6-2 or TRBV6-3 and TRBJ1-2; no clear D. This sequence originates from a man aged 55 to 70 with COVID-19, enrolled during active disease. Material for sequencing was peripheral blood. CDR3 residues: CASSYPPNLEGQNYGYTF. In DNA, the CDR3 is TGTGCCAGCAGTTACCCACCGAACCTGGAGGGCCAAAACTATGGCTACACCTTC.